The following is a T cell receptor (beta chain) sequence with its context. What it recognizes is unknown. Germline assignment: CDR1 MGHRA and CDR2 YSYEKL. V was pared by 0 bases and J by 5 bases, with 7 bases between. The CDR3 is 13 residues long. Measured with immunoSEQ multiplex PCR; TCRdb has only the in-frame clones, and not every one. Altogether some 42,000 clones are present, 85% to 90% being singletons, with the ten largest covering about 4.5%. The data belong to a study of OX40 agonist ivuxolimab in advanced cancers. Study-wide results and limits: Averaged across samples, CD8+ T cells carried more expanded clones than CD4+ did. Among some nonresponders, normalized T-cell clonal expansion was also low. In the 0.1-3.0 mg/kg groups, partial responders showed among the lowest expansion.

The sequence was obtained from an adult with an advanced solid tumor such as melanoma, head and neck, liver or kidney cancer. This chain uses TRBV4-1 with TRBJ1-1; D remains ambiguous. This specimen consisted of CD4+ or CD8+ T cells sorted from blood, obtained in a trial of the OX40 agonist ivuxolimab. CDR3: CASSQDRGTEAFF. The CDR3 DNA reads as TGCGCCAGCAGCCAAGACAGAGGGACTGAAGCTTTCTTT.